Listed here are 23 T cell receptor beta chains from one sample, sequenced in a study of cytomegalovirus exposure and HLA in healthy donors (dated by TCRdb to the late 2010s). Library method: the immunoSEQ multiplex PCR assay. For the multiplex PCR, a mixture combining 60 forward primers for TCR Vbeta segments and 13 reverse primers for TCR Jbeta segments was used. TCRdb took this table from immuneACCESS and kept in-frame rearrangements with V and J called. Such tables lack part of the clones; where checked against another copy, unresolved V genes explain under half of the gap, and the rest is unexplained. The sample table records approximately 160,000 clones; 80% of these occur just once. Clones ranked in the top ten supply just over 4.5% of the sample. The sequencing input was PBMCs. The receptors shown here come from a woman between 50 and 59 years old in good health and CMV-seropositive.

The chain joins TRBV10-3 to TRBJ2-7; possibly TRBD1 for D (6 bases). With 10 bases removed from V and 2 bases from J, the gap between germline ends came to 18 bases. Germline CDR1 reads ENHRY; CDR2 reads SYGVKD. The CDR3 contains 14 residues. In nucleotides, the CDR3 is TGTGCCACCACGGACAGCATGGGGACCTACGAGCAGTACTTC. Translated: CATTDSMGTYEQYF.

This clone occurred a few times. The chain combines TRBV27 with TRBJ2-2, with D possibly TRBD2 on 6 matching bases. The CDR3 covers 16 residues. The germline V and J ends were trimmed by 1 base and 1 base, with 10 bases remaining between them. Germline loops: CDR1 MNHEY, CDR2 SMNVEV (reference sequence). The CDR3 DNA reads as TGTGCCAGCAGTTTATTACCGGGAGTGAACACCGGGGAGCTGTTTTTT. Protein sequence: CASSLLPGVNTGELFF.

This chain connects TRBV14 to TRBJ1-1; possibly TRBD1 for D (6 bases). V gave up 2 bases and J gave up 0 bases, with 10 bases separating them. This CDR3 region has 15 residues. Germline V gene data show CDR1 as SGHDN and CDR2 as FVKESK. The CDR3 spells CASSQLDRMNTEAFF. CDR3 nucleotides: TGTGCCAGCAGCCAACTGGACAGAATGAACACTGAAGCTTTCTTT.

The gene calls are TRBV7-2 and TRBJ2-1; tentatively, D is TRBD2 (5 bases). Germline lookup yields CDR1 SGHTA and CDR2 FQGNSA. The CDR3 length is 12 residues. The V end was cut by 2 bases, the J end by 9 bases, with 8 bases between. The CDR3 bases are TGTGCCAGCAGCTTACTGAGCGGTGAGCAGTTCTTC. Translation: CASSLLSGEQFF.

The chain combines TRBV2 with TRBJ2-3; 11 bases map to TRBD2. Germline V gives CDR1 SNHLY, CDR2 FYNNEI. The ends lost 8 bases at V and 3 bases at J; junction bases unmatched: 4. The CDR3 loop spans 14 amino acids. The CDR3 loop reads CASGSGRETDTQYF. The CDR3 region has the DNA TGTGCCAGCGGTAGCGGGAGGGAAACAGATACGCAGTATTTT. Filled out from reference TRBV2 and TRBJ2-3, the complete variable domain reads EPEVTQTPSHQVTQMGQEVILRCVPISNHLYFYWYRQILGQKVEFLVSFYNNEISEKSEIFDDQFSVERPDGSNFTLKIRSTKLEDSAMYFCASGSGRETDTQYFGPGTRLTVL.

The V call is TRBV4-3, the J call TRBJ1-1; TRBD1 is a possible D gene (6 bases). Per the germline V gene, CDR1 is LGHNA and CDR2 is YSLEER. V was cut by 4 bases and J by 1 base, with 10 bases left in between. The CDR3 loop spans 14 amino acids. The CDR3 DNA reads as TGCGCCAGCAGCCGCCGGACAGAGAACACTGAAGCTTTCTTT. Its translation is CASSRRTENTEAFF.

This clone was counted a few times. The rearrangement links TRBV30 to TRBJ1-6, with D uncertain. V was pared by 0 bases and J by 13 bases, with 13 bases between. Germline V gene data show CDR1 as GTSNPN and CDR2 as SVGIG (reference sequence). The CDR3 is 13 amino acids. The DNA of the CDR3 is TGTGCCTGGAGTGTACGAGGTTCGTTCCCCCTCCACTTT. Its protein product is CAWSVRGSFPLHF.

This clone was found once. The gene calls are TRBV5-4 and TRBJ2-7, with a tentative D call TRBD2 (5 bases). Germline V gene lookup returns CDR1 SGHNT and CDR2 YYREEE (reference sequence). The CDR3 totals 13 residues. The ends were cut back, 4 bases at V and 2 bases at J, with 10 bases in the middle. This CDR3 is CASSPDGTYEQYF. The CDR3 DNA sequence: TGTGCCAGCAGCCCTGACGGGACCTACGAGCAGTACTTC.

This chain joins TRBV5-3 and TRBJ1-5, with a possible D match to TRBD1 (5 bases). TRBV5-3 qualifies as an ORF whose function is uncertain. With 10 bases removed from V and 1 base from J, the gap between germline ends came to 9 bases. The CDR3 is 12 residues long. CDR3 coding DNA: TGTGCCCGGGAGGGGAGCAATCAGCCCCAGCATTTT. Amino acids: CAREGSNQPQHF.

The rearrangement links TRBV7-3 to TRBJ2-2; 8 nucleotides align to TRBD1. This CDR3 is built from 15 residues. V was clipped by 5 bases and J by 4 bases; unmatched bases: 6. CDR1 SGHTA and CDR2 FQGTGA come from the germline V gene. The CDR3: CASSAGQGGTGELFF. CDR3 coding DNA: TGTGCCAGCAGCGCAGGACAGGGTGGCACCGGGGAGCTGTTTTTT. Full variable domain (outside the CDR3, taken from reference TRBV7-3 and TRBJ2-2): GAGVSQTPSNKVTEKGKYVELRCDPISGHTALYWYRQSLGQGPEFLIYFQGTGAADDSGLPNDRFFAVRPEGSVSTLKIQRTERGDSAVYLCASSAGQGGTGELFFGEGSRLTVL.

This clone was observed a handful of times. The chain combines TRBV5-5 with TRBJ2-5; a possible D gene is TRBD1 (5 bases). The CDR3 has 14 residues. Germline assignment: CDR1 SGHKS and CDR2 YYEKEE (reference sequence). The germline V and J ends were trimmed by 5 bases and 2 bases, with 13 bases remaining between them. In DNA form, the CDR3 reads TGTGCCAGCAGTACGCAGGGATTACAAGAGACCCAGTACTTC. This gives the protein CASSTQGLQETQYF.

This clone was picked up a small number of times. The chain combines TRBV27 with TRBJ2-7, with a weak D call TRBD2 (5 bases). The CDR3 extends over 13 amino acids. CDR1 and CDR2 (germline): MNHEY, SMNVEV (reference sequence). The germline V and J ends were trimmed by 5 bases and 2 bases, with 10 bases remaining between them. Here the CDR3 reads CASSRGLPYEQYF. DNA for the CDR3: TGTGCCAGCAGTCGCGGGCTACCCTACGAGCAGTACTTC.

The CDR3 nucleotides read TGTGCCAGCAGCGTAGTTTCGCAGGTGGGGGCTAGCACAGATACGCAGTATTTT. This codes for CASSVVSQVGASTDTQYF. V usage is TRBV9 and J usage is TRBJ2-3; a weak D match, TRBD1 (6 bases). Trimming removed 0 bases at V and 0 bases at J, with 17 bases between. Germline CDR1 reads SGDLS; CDR2 reads YYNGEE. The CDR3 totals 18 residues.

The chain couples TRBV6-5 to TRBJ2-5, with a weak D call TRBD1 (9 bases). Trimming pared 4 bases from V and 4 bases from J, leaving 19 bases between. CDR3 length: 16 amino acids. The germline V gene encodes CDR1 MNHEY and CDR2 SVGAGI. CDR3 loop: CASSSLQGAGGETQYF. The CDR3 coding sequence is TGTGCCAGCAGTTCGTTACAGGGGGCGGGAGGAGAGACCCAGTACTTC.

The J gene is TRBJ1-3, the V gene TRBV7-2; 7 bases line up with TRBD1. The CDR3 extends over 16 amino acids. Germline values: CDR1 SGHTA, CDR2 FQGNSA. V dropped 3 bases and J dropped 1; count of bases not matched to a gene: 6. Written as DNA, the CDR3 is TGTGCCAGCAGCTTTTATACAGGGGCTTCTGGAAACACCATATATTTT. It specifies CASSFYTGASGNTIYF.

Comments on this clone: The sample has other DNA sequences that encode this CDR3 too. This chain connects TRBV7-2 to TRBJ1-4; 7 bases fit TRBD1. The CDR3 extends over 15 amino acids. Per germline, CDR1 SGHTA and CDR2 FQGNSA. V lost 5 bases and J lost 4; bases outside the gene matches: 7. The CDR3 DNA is TGTGCCAGCAGCAGAGCAGGGGGACGTAATGAAAAACTGTTTTTT. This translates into CASSRAGGRNEKLFF. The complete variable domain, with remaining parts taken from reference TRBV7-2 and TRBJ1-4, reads GAGVSQSPSNKVTEKGKDVELRCDPISGHTALYWYRQSLGQGLEFLIYFQGNSAPDKSGLPSDRFSAERTGGSVSTLTIQRTQQEDSAVYLCASSRAGGRNEKLFFGSGTQLSVL.

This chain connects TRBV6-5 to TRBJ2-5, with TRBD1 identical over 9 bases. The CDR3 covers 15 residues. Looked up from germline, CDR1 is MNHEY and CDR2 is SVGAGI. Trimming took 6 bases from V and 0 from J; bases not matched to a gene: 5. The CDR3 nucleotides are TGTGCCAGCAGAGAGGACAGGGGTGACCAAGAGACCCAGTACTTC. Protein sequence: CASREDRGDQETQYF.

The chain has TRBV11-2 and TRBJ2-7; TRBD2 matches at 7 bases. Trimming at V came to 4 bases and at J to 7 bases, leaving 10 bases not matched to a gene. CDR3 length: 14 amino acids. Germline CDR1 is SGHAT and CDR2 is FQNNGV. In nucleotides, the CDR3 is TGTGCCAGCAGCTCCATGCGGGAGTTTTTGGAGCAGTACTTC. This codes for CASSSMREFLEQYF. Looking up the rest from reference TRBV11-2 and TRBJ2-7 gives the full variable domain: EAGVAQSPRYKIIEKRQSVAFWCNPISGHATLYWYQQILGQGPKLLIQFQNNGVVDDSQLPKDRFSAERLKGVDSTLKIQPAKLEDSAVYLCASSSMREFLEQYFGPGTRLTVT.

The CDR3 here is CASSPGGSTTFYTF. The CDR3 DNA sequence: TGTGCCAGCAGCCCCGGAGGGTCTACTACCTTTTACACCTTC. The chain combines TRBV7-9 with TRBJ1-2; D gene unclear. Trimming cost V 5 bases and J 11 bases, with 21 bases left between them. The length of the CDR3 is 14 residues. Germline V gives CDR1 SEHNR, CDR2 FQNEAQ (reference sequence).

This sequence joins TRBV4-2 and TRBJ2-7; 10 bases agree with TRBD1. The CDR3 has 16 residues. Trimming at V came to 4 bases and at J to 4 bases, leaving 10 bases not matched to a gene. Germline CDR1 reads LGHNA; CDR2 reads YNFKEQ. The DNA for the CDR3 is TGTGCCAGCAGCCGTGTTTGGGACAGGGGTGGATACGAGCAGTACTTC. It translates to CASSRVWDRGGYEQYF.

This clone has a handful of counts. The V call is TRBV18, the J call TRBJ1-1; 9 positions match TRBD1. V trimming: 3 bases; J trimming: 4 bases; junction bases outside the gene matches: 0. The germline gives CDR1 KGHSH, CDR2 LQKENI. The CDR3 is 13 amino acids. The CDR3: CASSPGQGTEAFF. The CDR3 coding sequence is TGTGCCAGCTCACCGGGACAGGGCACTGAAGCTTTCTTT.

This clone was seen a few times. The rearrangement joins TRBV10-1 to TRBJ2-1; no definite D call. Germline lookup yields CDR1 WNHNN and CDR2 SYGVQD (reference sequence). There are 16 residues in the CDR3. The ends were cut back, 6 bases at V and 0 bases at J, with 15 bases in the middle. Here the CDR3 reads CASSYNLSSSYNEQFF. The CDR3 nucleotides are TGCGCCAGCAGCTATAATCTTTCTAGCTCCTACAATGAGCAGTTCTTC.

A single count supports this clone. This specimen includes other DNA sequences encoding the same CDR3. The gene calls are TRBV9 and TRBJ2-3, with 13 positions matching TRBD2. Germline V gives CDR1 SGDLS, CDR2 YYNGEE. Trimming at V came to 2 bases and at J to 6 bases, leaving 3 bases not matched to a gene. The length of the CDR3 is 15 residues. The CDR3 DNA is TGTGCCAGCAGCGTCACTAGCGGGGGGGCGGATACGCAGTATTTT. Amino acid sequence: CASSVTSGGADTQYF.